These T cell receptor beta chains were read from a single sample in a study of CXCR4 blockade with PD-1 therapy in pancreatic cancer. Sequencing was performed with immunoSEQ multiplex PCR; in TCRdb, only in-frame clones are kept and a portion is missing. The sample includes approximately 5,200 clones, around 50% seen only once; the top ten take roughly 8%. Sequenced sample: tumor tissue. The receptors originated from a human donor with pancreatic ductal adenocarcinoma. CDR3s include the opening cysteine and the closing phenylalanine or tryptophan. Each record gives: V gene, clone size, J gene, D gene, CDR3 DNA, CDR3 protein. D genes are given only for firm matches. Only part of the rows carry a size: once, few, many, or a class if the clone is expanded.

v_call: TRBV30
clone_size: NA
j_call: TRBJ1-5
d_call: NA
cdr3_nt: TGTGCCTGGAGTAGCAAGCAGGCAAATCAGCCCCAGCATTTT
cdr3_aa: CAWSSKQANQPQHF

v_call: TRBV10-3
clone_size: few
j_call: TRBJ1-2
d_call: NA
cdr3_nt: TGTGCCATCAGTGAGTCTGTAGGGGGCTACACCTTC
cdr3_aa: CAISESVGGYTF

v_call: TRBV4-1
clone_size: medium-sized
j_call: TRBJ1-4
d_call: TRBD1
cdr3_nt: TGCGCCAGCAGCCAAGATGTAGGACAGGCAACTAATGAAAAACTGTTTTTT
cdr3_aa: CASSQDVGQATNEKLFF

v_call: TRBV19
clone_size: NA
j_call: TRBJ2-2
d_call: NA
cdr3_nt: TGTGCCAGTAGTCCGTGGGACTCGAACACCGGGGAGCTGTTTTTT
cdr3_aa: CASSPWDSNTGELFF

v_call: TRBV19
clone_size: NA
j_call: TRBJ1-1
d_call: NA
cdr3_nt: TGTGCCAGTAGTATGATAGGGGTTTTGAACACTGAAGCTTTCTTT
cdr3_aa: CASSMIGVLNTEAFF

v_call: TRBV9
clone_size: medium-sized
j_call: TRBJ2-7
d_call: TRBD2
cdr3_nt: TGTGCCAGCAGCGTAGATGGGCTAGCGGGGAACTACGAGCAGTACTTC
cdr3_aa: CASSVDGLAGNYEQYF

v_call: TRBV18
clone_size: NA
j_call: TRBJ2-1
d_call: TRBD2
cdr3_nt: TGTGCCAGCTCACCGTCCGGCTCTAGCGGTGAGCAGTTCTTC
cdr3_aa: CASSPSGSSGEQFF

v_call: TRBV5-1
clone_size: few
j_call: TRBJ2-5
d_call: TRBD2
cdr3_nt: TGCGCCAGCAGCTTGGGGGGACTACAAGAGACCCAGTACTTC
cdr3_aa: CASSLGGLQETQYF

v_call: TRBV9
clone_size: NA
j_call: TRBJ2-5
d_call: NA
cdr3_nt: TGTGCCAGCAGTCGTGAGAACCAAGAGACCCAGTACTTC
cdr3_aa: CASSRENQETQYF

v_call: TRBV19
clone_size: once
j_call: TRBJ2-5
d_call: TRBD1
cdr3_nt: TGTGCCAGTAGTATGGGGAACCGCCGGGACAGCGACCAAGAGACCCAGTACTTC
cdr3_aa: CASSMGNRRDSDQETQYF

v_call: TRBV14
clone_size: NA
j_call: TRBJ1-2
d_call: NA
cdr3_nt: TGTGCCAGCAGCCAAGCGGACGGGAGCGGCTACACCTTC
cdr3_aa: CASSQADGSGYTF

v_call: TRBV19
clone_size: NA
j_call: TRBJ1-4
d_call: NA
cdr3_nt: TGTGCCAGTAGTATGACCGTGCTTGAAAAACTGTTTTTT
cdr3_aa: CASSMTVLEKLFF

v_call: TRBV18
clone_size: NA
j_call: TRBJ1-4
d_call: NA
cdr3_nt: TGTGCCAGCTCAGACGGACCGCCGCGTGGTGAAAAACTGTTTTTT
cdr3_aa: CASSDGPPRGEKLFF

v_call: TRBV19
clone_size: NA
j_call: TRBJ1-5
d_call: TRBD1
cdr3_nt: TGTGCCAGTAGTATAGATCTCAGGGGGCAGCCCCAGCATTTT
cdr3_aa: CASSIDLRGQPQHF

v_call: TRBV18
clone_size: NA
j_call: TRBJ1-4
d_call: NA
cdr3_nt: TGTGCCAGCTCACCCACAGGAGGAGATGAAAAACTGTTTTTT
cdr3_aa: CASSPTGGDEKLFF

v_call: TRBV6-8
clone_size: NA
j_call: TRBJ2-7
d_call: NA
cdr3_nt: TGTGCCATTCAACAGGGAGGTACGACCTACGAGCAGTACTTC
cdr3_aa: CAIQQGGTTYEQYF

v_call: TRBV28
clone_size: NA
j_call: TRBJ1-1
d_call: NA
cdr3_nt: TGTGCCAGCAGGGCTCCCGGCAGGGGCTGGACTGAAGCTTTCTTT
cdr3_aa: CASRAPGRGWTEAFF

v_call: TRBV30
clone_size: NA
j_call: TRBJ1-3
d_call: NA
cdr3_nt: TGTGCCTGGAGTGGGACTGCCGGAAACACCATATATTTT
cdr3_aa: CAWSGTAGNTIYF

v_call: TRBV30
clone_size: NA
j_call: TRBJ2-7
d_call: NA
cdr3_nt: TGTGCCTGGAGTGGGACTTATTACGAGCAGTACTTC
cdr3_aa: CAWSGTYYEQYF

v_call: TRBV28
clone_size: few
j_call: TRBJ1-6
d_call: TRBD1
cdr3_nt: TGTGCCAGCAGTTCGGCCGGGACAGGGAATTCACCCCTCCACTTT
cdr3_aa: CASSSAGTGNSPLHF

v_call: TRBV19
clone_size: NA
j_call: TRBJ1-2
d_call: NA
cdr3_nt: TGTGCCAGTAGTTTCCGGGACAACAGACACTATGGCTACACCTTC
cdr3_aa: CASSFRDNRHYGYTF

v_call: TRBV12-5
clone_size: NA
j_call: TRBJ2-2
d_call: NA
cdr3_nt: TGTGCTAGTGGTTTGGGCACCGGGACGGCAGGCACCGGGGAGCTGTTTTTT
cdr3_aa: CASGLGTGTAGTGELFF

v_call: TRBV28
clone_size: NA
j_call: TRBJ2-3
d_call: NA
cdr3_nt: TGTGCCAGCAGTTCGGCCGGGAGACCAGATACGCAGTATTTT
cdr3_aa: CASSSAGRPDTQYF

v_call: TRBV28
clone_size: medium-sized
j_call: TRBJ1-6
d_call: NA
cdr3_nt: TGTGCCAGCAGTTTACCGAGGGGGCCCCTCCACTTT
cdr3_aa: CASSLPRGPLHF

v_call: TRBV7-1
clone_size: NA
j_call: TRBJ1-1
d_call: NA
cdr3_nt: NA
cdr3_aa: CASSGTRGTFLLERAFF

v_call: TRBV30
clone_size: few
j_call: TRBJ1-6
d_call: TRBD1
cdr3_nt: TGTGCCTGGAGTGTAAGAGGGGGCCATCATAATTCACCCCTCCACTTT
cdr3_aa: CAWSVRGGHHNSPLHF

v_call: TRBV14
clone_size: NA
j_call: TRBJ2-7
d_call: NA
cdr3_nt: TGTGCCAGCAGCCTCCGGACAAGCTACGAGCAGTACTTC
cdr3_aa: CASSLRTSYEQYF

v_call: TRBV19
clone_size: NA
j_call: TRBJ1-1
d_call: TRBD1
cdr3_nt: TGTGCCAGTAGTAGAGGGACAGGAAACACTGAAGCTTTCTTT
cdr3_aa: CASSRGTGNTEAFF

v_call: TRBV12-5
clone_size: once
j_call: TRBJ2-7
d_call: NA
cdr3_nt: TGTGCTAGTTCGCAGGGCCCCTACGAGCAGTACTTC
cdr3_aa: CASSQGPYEQYF

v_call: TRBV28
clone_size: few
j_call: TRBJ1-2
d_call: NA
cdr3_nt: TGTGCCAGCAGTTTGCTAGGGGCGTACTATGGCTACACCTTC
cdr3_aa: CASSLLGAYYGYTF

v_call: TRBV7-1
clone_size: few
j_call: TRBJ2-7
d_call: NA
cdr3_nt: TGTGCCAGCAGTCTTAGCGGCAGCTCCTACGAGCAGTACTTC
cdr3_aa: CASSLSGSSYEQYF